What follows is one T cell receptor beta chain and its context. What it recognizes is unknown. These data come from a study of T cell responses to AZD1222 COVID-19 vaccine. Here immunoSEQ multiplex PCR was the method, and the copy in TCRdb shows in-frame clones only, minus some. The sample has some 140,000 clones, 70% to 90% seen once. The ends lost 2 bases at V and 5 bases at J; junction bases unmatched: 14. The CDR3 is 17 residues long. CDR1 is SGHRS and CDR2 is YFSETQ in the germline V gene. Regarding the study as a whole: As reported, nearly half of all spike-specific TCRs target variant regions that are unmutated.

This chain links TRBV5-1 with TRBJ2-5; 8 bases align to TRBD2. The receptor comes from an adult who received the MenACWY meningococcal vaccine as a control. The sample consisted of peripheral blood, taken 28 days after the second dose of the MenACWY control vaccine. The CDR3 sequence is CASSFGTAGAHGETQYF. Written as DNA, the CDR3 is TGCGCCAGCAGCTTTGGAACAGCGGGGGCCCATGGGGAGACCCAGTACTTC.